This T cell receptor (beta chain) was recovered during a study of blood T cell repertoires in COVID-19. Profiling relied on immunoSEQ multiplex PCR, and the TCRdb table lists in-frame clones only, not all of them. The table records some 260,000 clones, 88% of them present only once. V lost 8 bases and J lost 2, with 12 bases in between. This CDR3 has 14 amino acids. Per the germline V gene, CDR1 is ENHRY and CDR2 is SYGVKD. Sequenced sample: peripheral blood. This TCR derives from a woman aged 35 to 49 who had recovered from COVID-19. The chain couples TRBV10-3 to TRBJ2-2, with D tentatively TRBD1 (7 bases). The CDR3 spells CAIGGTANTGELFF. CDR3 coding DNA: TGTGCCATCGGCGGGACAGCCAACACCGGGGAGCTGTTTTTT.